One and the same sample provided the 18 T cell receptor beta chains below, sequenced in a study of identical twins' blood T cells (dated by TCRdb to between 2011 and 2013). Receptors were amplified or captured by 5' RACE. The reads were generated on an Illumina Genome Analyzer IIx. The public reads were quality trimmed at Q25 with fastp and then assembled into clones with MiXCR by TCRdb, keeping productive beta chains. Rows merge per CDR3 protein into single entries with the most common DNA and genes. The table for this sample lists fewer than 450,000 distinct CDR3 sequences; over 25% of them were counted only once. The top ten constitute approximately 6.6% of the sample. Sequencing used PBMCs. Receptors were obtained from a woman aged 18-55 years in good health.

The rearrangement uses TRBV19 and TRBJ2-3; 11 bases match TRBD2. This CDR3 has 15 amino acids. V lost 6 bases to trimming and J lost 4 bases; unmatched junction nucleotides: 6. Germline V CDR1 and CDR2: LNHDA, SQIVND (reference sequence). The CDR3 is CASSLTSGVSDTQYF. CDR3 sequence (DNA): TGTGCCAGTAGCTTGACTAGCGGGGTGTCAGATACGCAGTATTTT.

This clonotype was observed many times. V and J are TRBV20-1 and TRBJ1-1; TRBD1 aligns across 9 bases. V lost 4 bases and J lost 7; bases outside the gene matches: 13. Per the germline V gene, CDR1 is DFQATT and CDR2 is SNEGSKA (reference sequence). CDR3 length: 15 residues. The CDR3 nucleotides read TGCAGTGCTACCGGACAGGGGAAGGGTCCGTATGAAGCTTTCTTT. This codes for CSATGQGKGPYEAFF.

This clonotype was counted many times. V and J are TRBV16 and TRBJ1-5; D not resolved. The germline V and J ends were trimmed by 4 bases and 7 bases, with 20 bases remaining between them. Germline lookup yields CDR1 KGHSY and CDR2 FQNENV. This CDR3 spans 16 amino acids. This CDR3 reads CASSPLKGVGRQPQHF. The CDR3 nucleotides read TGTGCCAGCAGCCCCTTAAAGGGTGTAGGGCGGCAGCCCCAGCATTTT.

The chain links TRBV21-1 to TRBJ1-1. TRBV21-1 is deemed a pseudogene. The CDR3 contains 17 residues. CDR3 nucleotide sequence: TGTGCCAGCAGCAAAGAGAGTATAGGGAGGTCTAGGACTGAAGCTTTCTTT. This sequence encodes CASSKESIGRSRTEAFF.

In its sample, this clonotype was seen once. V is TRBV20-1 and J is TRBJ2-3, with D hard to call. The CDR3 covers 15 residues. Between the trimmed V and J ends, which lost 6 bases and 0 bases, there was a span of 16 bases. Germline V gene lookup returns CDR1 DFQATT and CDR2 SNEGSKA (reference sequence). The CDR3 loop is CSAWGGFTSTDTQYF. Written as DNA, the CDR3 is TGCAGTGCCTGGGGTGGGTTCACTAGCACAGATACGCAGTATTTT.

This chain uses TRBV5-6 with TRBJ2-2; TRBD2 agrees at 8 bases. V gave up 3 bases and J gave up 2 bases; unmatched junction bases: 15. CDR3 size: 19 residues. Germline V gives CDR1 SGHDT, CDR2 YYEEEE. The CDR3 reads CASSSPYTIAGHNTGELFF. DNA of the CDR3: TGTGCCAGCAGCTCCCCGTACACCATAGCGGGACATAACACCGGGGAGCTGTTTTTT.

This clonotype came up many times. Here the CDR3 DNA reads TGTGCCAGCATTAGCCGGGAAGCTTTCTTT. Its translation is CASISREAFF. The chain joins TRBV2 to TRBJ1-1; the D is unclear. This CDR3 is built from 10 residues. V gave up 7 bases and J gave up 8 bases, with 8 bases separating them. Per germline, CDR1 SNHLY and CDR2 FYNNEI.

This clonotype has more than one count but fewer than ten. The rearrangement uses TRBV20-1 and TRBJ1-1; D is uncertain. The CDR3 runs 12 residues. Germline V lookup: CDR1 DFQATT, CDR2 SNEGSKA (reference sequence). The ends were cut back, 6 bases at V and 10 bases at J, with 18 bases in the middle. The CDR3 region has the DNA TGCAGTGCCCTGGGCCCTGAGGAAGGAGCTTTCTTT. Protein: CSALGPEEGAFF.

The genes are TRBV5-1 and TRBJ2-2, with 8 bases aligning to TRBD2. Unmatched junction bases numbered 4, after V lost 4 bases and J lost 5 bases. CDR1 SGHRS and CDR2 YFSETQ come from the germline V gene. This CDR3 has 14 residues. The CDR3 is CASSGSGTTGELFF. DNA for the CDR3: TGCGCCAGCAGCGGTAGCGGGACTACCGGGGAGCTGTTTTTT.

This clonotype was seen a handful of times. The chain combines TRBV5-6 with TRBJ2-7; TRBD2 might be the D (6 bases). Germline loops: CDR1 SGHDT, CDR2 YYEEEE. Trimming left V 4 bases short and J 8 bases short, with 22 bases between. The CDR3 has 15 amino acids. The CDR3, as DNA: TGTGCCAGCAGCGGGGGGAAGCCTAACTACGGACAGCAGTACTTC. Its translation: CASSGGKPNYGQQYF.

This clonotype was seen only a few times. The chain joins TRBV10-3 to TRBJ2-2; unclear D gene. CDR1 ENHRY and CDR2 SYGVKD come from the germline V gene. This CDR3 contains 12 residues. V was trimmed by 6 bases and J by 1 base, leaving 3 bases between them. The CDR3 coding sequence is TGTGCCATCAGCGAGAACACCGGGGAGCTGTTTTTT. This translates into CAISENTGELFF.

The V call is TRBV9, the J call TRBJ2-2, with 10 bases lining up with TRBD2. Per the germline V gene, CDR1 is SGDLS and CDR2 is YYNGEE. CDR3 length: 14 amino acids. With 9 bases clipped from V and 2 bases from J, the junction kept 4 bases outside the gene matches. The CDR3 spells CATTSGTNTGELFF. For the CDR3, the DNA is TGTGCCACTACTAGCGGGACTAACACCGGGGAGCTGTTTTTT.

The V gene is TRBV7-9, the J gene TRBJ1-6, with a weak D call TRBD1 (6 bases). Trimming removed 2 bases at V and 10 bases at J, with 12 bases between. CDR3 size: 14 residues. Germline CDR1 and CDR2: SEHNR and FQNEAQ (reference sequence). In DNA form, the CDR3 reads TGTGCCAGCAGCTTAATGGGGGCGAAATCACCCCTCCACTTT. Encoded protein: CASSLMGAKSPLHF.

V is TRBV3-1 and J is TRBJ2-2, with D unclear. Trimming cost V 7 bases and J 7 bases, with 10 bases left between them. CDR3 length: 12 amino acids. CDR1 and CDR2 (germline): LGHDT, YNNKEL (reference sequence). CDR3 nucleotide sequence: TGTGCCAGCAACTTCGCGATCGGGGAGCTGTTTTTT. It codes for CASNFAIGELFF.

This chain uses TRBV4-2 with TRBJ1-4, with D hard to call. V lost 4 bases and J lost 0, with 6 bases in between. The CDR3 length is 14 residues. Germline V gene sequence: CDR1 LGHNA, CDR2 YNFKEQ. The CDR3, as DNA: TGTGCCAGCAGCCGGGATGCAACTAATGAAAAACTGTTTTTT. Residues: CASSRDATNEKLFF.

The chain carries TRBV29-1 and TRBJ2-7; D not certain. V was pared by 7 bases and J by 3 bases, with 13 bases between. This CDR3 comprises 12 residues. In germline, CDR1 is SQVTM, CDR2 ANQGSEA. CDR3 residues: CSGVIHGYEQYF. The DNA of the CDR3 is TGCAGCGGGGTCATCCACGGCTACGAGCAGTACTTC.

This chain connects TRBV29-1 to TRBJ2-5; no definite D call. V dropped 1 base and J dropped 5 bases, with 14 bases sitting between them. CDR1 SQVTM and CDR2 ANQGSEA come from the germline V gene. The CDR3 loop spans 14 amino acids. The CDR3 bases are TGCAGCGTTGAAGGCAGGAGCGTCCGGGAGACCCAGTACTTC. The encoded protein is CSVEGRSVRETQYF.

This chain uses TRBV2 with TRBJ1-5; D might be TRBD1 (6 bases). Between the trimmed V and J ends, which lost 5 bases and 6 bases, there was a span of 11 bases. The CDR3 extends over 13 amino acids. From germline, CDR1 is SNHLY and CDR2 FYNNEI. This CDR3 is CASSTGSVQPQHF. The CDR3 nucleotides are TGTGCCAGCAGTACAGGGTCGGTTCAGCCCCAGCATTTT. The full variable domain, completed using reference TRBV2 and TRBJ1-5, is EPEVTQTPSHQVTQMGQEVILRCVPISNHLYFYWYRQILGQKVEFLVSFYNNEISEKSEIFDDQFSVERPDGSNFTLKIRSTKLEDSAMYFCASSTGSVQPQHFGDGTRLSIL.